Shown below are 20 T cell receptor beta chains from a single sample sequenced in a study of blood T cells in healthy people across ages. The use of a sample-barcoded 5' primer and a J-beta primer mix characterized a second PCR of roughly 7 to 11 cycles. MiXCR, run by TCRdb on the 5' RACE reads, gives a single entry per CDR3 protein. The table has 630,000 or so distinct CDR3 sequences, approximately 30% seen once. Sequences were obtained from blood. These receptor sequences come from an elderly woman in good health.

This clonotype was counted ten times or more. J is TRBJ2-7 and V is TRBV5-1; a possible D gene is TRBD2 (5 bases). This CDR3 contains 15 residues. The V and J ends lost 2 bases and 0 bases respectively, with 12 bases between them. Germline-derived CDR1 and CDR2 are SGHRS and YFSETQ. Here the CDR3 reads CASSLDGVSSYEQYF. CDR3 sequence (DNA): TGCGCCAGCAGCTTAGACGGGGTTTCCTCCTACGAGCAGTACTTC.

This clonotype was detected many times. The V and J genes are TRBV6-5 and TRBJ1-5; TRBD1 aligns across 12 bases. CDR3 length equals 15 residues. CDR1 and CDR2 (germline): MNHEY, SVGAGI. With V trimmed by 7 bases and J by 11 bases, 12 bases remained unmatched. The CDR3 region has the DNA TGTGCCAGCAAAACCCGGGACAGGGGGCCCTGGGCCCAGCATTTT. The encoded protein is CASKTRDRGPWAQHF.

Remarks on this clonotype: A much larger clone lies one base from this, so it may be a read error. CDR3 region: CSATVRSGRFYERLFF. DNA of the CDR3: TGCAGTGCCACAGTCAGATCAGGGAGGTTTTATGAAAGACTGTTTTTT. The rearrangement links TRBV20-1 to TRBJ1-4, with D perhaps TRBD1 (5 bases). The V gene's germline CDR1 is DFQATT and CDR2 SNEGSKA (reference sequence). The CDR3 loop spans 16 amino acids.

This clonotype was observed many times. The gene calls are TRBV4-1 and TRBJ2-7; 11 bases match TRBD2. Trimming at V came to 3 bases and at J to 7 bases, leaving 2 bases not matched to a gene. CDR3 size: 13 residues. From germline, CDR1 is MGHRA and CDR2 YSYEKL. CDR3 sequence: CASSHRLAGEQYF. The CDR3 region has the DNA TGCGCCAGCAGCCATAGACTAGCGGGGGAGCAGTACTTC.

This clonotype was counted only a few times. The chain carries TRBV15 and TRBJ1-2, with a possible D match to TRBD1 (5 bases). V dropped 8 bases and J dropped 3 bases, with 16 bases sitting between them. Germline V gene data show CDR1 as LNHNV and CDR2 as YYDKDF (reference sequence). The CDR3 runs to 14 residues. The CDR3 reads CATGISRGDYGYTF. In DNA, the CDR3 is TGTGCCACCGGCATATCCCGGGGGGACTATGGCTACACCTTC.

This clonotype was counted between two and nine times. The chain has TRBV30 and TRBJ2-7; D is perhaps TRBD2 (6 bases). The CDR3 is 16 amino acids. V shed 3 bases and J shed 1 base, with 19 bases lying between them. Germline CDR1 and CDR2: GTSNPN and SVGIG (reference sequence). CDR3 residues: CAWSLTSGTSSYEQYF. CDR3 DNA: TGTGCCTGGAGCCTAACTTCGGGGACTTCTTCCTACGAGCAGTACTTC.

A few counts support this clonotype. V and J are TRBV12-5 and TRBJ2-7, with D perhaps TRBD1 or TRBD2 (6 bases each). This CDR3 comprises 17 residues. Germline-derived CDR1 and CDR2 are LGHNT and FRNRAP. Between the trimmed V and J ends, which lost 1 base and 2 bases, there was a span of 18 bases. The CDR3 here is CASGLESGGTFPYEQYF. The DNA for the CDR3 is TGTGCTAGTGGTTTGGAAAGTGGAGGGACATTCCCCTACGAGCAGTACTTC.

This clonotype was picked up many times. The rearrangement joins TRBV30 to TRBJ1-2, with D possibly matching TRBD1 (6 bases). The V gene lost 4 bases and the J gene lost 8 bases, with 17 bases spanning the gap. Germline V CDR1 and CDR2: GTSNPN, SVGIG (reference sequence). There are 13 residues in the CDR3. The CDR3 here is CAWTPSDRTGYTF. In nucleotides, the CDR3 is TGTGCCTGGACTCCTTCCGACAGGACGGGCTACACCTTC. The full variable domain, its missing parts supplied by reference TRBV30 and TRBJ1-2, is SQTIHQWPATLVQPVGSPLSLECTVEGTSNPNLYWYRQAAGRGLQLLFYSVGIGQISSEVPQNLSASRPQDRQFILSSKKLLLSDSGFYLCAWTPSDRTGYTFGSGTRLTVV.

This clonotype turned up a few times. This may be a read error, as it is one base from a much larger clone. The chain recombines TRBV7-2 with TRBJ1-4, with D possibly matching TRBD1 (5 bases). The germline V gene has CDR1 SGHTA and CDR2 FQGNSA. CDR3 length equals 14 residues. For the CDR3, the DNA is TGTGCCAGCAGCGTCGAAGGGACTAATGAAAAACGGTTTTTT. It encodes CASSVEGTNEKRFF.

V and J are TRBV20-1 and TRBJ1-5, with D tentatively TRBD1 (6 bases). Between the trimmed V and J ends, which lost 3 bases and 4 bases, there was a span of 10 bases. The germline gives CDR1 DFQATT, CDR2 SNEGSKA (reference sequence). This CDR3 comprises 13 residues. This CDR3 reads CSASLQGNQPQHF. For the CDR3, the DNA is TGCAGTGCTAGCCTACAGGGAAATCAGCCCCAGCATTTT.

Concerning this clonotype itself: This clone may be a read error of a much larger clone one base away. The V gene is TRBV20-1, the J gene TRBJ1-6; 10 bases fit TRBD1. CDR1 and CDR2 (germline): DFQATT, SNEGSKA (reference sequence). This CDR3 is 16 amino acids long. This CDR3 reads CSAPMTGQGDNPPLHF. For the CDR3, the DNA is TGCAGTGCTCCTATGACTGGACAGGGGGATAATCCACCCCTCCACTTT.

V gene TRBV3-1 combines with J gene TRBJ2-2; 7 bases agree with TRBD1. V shed 3 bases and J 1 base; nucleotides not matched to a gene: 8. Germline V CDR1 and CDR2: LGHDT, YNNKEL (reference sequence). There are 17 residues in the CDR3. The CDR3 nucleotides read TGTGCCAGCAGCCAGTTCTCGGGACAGAAGAACACCGGGGAGCTGTTTTTT. Translated, it gives CASSQFSGQKNTGELFF.

The rearrangement links TRBV28 to TRBJ1-1; TRBD1 matches 7 bases. CDR1 is MDHEN, CDR2 SYDVKM, per germline. V trimming: 6 bases; J trimming: 6 bases; junction bases outside the gene matches: 13. This CDR3 is 15 amino acids long. CDR3 DNA: TGTGCCAGCAGCTTCACGAGGGGGCTTAGTTCTGAAGCTTTCTTT. Translated, it gives CASSFTRGLSSEAFF.

This clonotype was detected ten times or more. The chain recombines TRBV29-1 with TRBJ2-6, with 12 bases matching TRBD1. J lost 0 bases, V lost 3 bases, and 9 bases had no gene match. In germline, CDR1 is SQVTM, CDR2 ANQGSEA. The length of the CDR3 is 19 residues. The CDR3 sequence: CSVEGTGGFLISGANVLTF. CDR3 coding DNA: TGCAGCGTTGAGGGGACAGGGGGCTTTTTGATCTCTGGGGCCAACGTCCTGACTTTC.

This clonotype showed up many times. The V call is TRBV28, the J call TRBJ2-1; TRBD2 aligns across 10 bases. Germline assignment: CDR1 MDHEN and CDR2 SYDVKM. The CDR3 is 16 amino acids. V shed 6 bases, J shed 2 bases, and the junction held 7 bases outside the gene matches. The CDR3 loop reads CASSSSGGLTYNEQFF. In DNA form, the CDR3 reads TGTGCCAGCAGCTCTAGCGGGGGCCTTACCTACAATGAGCAGTTCTTC. Complete variable domain (other parts from reference TRBV28 and TRBJ2-1): DVKVTQSSRYLVKRTGEKVFLECVQDMDHENMFWYRQDPGLGLRLIYFSYDVKMKEKGDIPEGYSVSREKKERFSLILESASTNQTSMYLCASSSSGGLTYNEQFFGPGTRLTVL.

Points on this clonotype: This could be a read error, since a much larger clone is one nucleotide away. The rearrangement uses TRBV1 and TRBJ2-4; the table assigns TRBD1, which was not confirmed against the DNA. TRBV1 is a recognized pseudogene. CDR3 length: 15 residues. The CDR3 DNA reads as TGCACCAGCAGCCCCCACTTCCCGGGGTTGGCCATTCAGTACTTC. It specifies CTSSPHFPGLAIQYF.

This clonotype was observed many times. The V gene is TRBV7-2, the J gene TRBJ2-5, with 7 bases identical to TRBD1. Trimming took 1 base from V and 4 from J; bases not matched to a gene: 3. CDR1 SGHTA and CDR2 FQGNSA come from the germline V gene. This CDR3 contains 14 residues. The CDR3 protein is CASSLGGQVETQYF. The CDR3, as DNA: TGTGCCAGCAGCTTAGGCGGACAGGTAGAGACCCAGTACTTC.

Of note for this clonotype: Relative to the germline gene, one junction end is altered; a read error may explain this. This sequence joins TRBV7-3 and TRBJ2-6, with D possibly TRBD1 on 6 matching bases. CDR3 size: 15 residues. Looked up from germline, CDR1 is SGHTA and CDR2 is FQGTGA. As DNA, the CDR3 is TGTGCCAGCAGCTTAGGGACAAGTGGGGCCAACGTCCGGACTTTC. Protein: CASSLGTSGANVRTF.

This clonotype was detected many times. The chain is built from TRBV30 and TRBJ1-2, with 7 bases aligning to TRBD1. This CDR3 has 13 amino acids. V dropped 2 bases and J dropped 4; count of bases not matched to a gene: 4. Germline V gene data show CDR1 as GTSNPN and CDR2 as SVGIG (reference sequence). CDR3 residues: CAWSRQGVYGYTF. The CDR3 DNA follows: TGTGCCTGGAGTAGACAGGGAGTCTATGGCTACACCTTC.

The genes are TRBV29-1 and TRBJ2-5; perhaps TRBD2 as D (5 bases). This CDR3 comprises 12 residues. Per germline, CDR1 SQVTM and CDR2 ANQGSEA. V was cut by 4 bases and J by 2 bases, with 8 bases left in between. Here the CDR3 DNA reads TGCAGCGTTGTCCAGCGGCAAGAGACCCAGTACTTC. Encoded protein: CSVVQRQETQYF.